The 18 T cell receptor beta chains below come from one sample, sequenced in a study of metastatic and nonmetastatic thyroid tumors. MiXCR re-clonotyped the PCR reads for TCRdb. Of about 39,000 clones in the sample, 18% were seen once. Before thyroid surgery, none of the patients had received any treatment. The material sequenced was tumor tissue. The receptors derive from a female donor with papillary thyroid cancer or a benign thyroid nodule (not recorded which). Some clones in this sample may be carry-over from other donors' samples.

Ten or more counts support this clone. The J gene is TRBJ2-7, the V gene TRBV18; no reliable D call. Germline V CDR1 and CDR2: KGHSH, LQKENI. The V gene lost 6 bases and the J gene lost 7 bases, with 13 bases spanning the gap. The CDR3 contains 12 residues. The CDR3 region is CASSPGLREQYF. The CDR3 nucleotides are TGTGCCAGCTCTCCCGGTCTACGTGAGCAGTACTTC.

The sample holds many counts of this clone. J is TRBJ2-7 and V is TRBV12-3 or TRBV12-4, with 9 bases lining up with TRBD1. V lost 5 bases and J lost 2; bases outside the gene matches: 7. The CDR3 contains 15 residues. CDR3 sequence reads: CASSTQGALTYEQYF. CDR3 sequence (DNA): TGTGCCAGCAGTACACAGGGGGCCTTAACCTACGAGCAGTACTTC.

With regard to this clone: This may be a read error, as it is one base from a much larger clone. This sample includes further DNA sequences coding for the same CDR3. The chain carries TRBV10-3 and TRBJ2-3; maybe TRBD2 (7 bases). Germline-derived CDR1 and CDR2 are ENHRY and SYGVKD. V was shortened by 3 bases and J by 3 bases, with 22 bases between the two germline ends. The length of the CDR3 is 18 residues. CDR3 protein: CAISDWSVAGGTTDTQYF. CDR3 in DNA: TGTGCCATCAGTGATTGGAGTGTAGCGGGTGGGACAACAGATACGCAGTATTTT.

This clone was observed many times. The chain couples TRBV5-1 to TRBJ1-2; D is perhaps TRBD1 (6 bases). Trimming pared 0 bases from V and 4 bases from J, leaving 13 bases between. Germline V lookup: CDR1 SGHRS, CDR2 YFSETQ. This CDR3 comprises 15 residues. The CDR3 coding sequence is TGCGCCAGCAGCTTGGGATTACAGGGAACCTATGGCTACACCTTC. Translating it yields CASSLGLQGTYGYTF.

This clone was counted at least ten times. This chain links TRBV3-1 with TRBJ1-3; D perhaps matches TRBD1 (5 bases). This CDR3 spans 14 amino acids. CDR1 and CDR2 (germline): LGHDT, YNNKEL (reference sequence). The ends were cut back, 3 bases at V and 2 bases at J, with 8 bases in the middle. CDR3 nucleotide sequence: TGTGCCAGCAGCCAGCAGGGTGCTGGAAACACCATATATTTT. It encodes CASSQQGAGNTIYF. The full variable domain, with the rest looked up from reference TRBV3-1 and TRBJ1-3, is DTAVSQTPKYLVTQMGNDKSIKCEQNLGHDTMYWYKQDSKKFLKIMFSYNNKELIINETVPNRFSPKSPDKAHLNLHINSLELGDSAVYFCASSQQGAGNTIYFGEGSWLTVV.

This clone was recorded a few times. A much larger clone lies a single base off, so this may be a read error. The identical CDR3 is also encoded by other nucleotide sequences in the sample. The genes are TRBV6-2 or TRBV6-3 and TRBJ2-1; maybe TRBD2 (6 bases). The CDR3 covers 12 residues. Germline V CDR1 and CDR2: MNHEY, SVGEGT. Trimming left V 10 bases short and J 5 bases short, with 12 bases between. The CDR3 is CATLRTNNEQFF. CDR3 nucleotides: TGTGCCACCCTTAGGACTAACAATGAGCAGTTCTTC.

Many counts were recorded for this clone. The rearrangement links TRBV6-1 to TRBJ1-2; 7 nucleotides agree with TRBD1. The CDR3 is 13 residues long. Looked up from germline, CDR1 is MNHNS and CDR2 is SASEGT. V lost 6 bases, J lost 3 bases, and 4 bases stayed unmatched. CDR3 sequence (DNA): TGTGCCAGCAGGGAACAGGGGTACTATGGCTACACCTTC. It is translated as CASREQGYYGYTF.

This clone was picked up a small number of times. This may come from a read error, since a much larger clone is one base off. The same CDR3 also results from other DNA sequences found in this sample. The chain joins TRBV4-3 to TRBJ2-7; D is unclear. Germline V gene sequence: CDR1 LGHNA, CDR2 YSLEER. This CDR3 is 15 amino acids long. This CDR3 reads CASSQEETTSYERYF. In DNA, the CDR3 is TGCGCCAGCAGCCAAGAGGAGACCACCTCCTACGAGCGGTACTTC.

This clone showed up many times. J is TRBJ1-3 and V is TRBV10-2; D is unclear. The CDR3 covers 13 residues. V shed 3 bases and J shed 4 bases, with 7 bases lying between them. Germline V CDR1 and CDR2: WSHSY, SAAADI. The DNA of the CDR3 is TGCGCCAGCAGTGAACGGGGAGGAAACACCATATATTTT. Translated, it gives CASSERGGNTIYF.

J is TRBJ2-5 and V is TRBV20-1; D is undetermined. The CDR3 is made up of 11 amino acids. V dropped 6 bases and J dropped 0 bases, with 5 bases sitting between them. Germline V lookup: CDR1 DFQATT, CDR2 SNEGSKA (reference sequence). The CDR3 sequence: CSAQDQETQYF. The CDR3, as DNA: TGCAGTGCCCAGGACCAAGAGACCCAGTACTTC.

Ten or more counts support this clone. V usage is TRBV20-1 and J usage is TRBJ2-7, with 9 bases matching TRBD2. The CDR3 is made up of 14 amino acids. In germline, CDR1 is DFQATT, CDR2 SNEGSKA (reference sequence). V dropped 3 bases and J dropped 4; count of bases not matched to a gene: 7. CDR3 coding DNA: TGCAGTGCTAGGGATCCTAGCGGGATATACGAGCAGTACTTC. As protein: CSARDPSGIYEQYF.

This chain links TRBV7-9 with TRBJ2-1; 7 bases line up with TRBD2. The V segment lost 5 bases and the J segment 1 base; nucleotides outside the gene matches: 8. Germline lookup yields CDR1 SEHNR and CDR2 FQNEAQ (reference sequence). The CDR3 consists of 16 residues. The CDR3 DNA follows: TGTGCCAGCAGCCCGACTAGCCTTAGATCCTACAATGAGCAGTTCTTC. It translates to CASSPTSLRSYNEQFF.

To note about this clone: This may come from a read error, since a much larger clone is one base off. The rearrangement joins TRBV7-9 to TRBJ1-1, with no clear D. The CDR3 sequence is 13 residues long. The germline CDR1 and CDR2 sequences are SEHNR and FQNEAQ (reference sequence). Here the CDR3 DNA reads TGTGCCGGCAGCTCGGGAACGAACACTGAAGCTTTCTTT. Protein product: CAGSSGTNTEAFF.

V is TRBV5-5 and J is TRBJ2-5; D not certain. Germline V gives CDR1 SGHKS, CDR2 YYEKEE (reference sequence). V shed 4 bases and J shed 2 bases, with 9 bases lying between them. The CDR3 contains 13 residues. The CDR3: CASSAHPQETQYF. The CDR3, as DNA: TGTGCCAGCAGCGCCCACCCGCAAGAGACCCAGTACTTC.

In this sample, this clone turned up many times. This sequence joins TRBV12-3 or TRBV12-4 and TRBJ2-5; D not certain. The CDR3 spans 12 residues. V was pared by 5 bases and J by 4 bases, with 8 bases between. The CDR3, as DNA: TGTGCCAGCAGTCCCAATATAGAGACCCAGTACTTC. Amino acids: CASSPNIETQYF.

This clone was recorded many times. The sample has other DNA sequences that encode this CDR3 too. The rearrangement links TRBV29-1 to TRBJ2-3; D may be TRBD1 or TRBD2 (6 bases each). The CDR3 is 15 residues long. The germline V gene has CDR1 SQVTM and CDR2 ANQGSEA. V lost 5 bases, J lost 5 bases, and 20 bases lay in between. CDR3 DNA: TGCAGCGTTAAGGAGGGGACATTACAAGGAGATACGCAGTATTTT. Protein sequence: CSVKEGTLQGDTQYF.

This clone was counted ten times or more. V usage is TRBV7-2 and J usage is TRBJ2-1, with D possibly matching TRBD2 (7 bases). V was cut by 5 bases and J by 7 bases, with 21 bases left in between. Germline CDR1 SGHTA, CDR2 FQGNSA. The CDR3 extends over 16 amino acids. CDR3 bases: TGTGCCAGCAGCCCCCGAGGGGGGGGCGTGGGTAATGAGCAGTTCTTC. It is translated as CASSPRGGGVGNEQFF. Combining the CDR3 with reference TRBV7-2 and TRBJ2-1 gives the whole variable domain GAGVSQSPSNKVTEKGKDVELRCDPISGHTALYWYRQSLGQGLEFLIYFQGNSAPDKSGLPSDRFSAERTGGSVSTLTIQRTQQEDSAVYLCASSPRGGGVGNEQFFGPGTRLTVL.

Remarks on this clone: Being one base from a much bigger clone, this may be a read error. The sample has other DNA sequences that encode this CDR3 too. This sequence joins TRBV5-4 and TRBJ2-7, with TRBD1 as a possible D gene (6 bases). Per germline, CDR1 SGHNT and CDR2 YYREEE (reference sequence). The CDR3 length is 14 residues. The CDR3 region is CASSTWTASYEQYF. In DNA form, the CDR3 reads TGTGCCAGCAGCACCTGGACAGCCTCCTACGAGCAATACTTC.